The 2 T cell receptor beta chains reported below all come from one sample, sequenced in a study of T cells in Graves' hyperthyroidism and ophthalmopathy. Amplification targeted TCR beta CDR3 regions from RNA transcripts. The TCR CDR3 was amplified in a first-round RT-PCR using the HTBI primer set. From the multiplex PCR reads, TCRdb called clonotypes with MiXCR, one entry per CDR3 protein. The sample lists roughly 840,000 distinct CDR3 sequences; around 39% were seen once. The sample was blood. Source of these receptors: a man aged 18-30 years with Graves' hyperthyroidism.

Many counts were recorded for this clonotype. The chain employs TRBV19 and TRBJ2-2; maybe TRBD2 (6 bases). Trimming stripped 3 bases from V and 0 bases from J, with 8 bases between. In germline, CDR1 is LNHDA, CDR2 SQIVND (reference sequence). There are 15 residues in the CDR3. The CDR3 DNA reads as TGTGCCAGTAGTATCGGCGGGACGAACACCGGGGAGCTGTTTTTT. Protein product: CASSIGGTNTGELFF.

This chain connects TRBV7-2 to TRBJ2-6; maybe TRBD2 (5 bases). Trimming took off 4 bases at V and 1 base at J, with 11 bases between the two ends. Germline V gene sequence: CDR1 SGHTA, CDR2 FQGNSA. This CDR3 is 16 amino acids long. In DNA, the CDR3 is TGTGCCAGCAGCTGGGTCGGGAATTCTGGGGCCAACGTCCTGACTTTC. Amino acid sequence: CASSWVGNSGANVLTF.